A selection of T cell receptor beta chains follows, all from one sample in a study of tumor and adjacent non-tumor tissue in lung cancer. TCRdb redid the calling of the multiplex PCR reads with MiXCR, one entry per CDR3 protein. This table has tens of thousands of distinct CDR3 sequences, about 56% appearing once. Material: distant non-tumor lung tissue. These receptors came from a man aged 65 to 85 with non-small cell lung cancer. The CDR3 runs from the conserved cysteine through the conserved F or W. Fields, in order: CDR3 protein, V gene, D gene, J gene. The D gene is left open where the match is weak.

cdr3_aa: CASTRDYTIYEQYF; v_call: TRBV6-1; d_call: TRBD2; j_call: TRBJ2-7
cdr3_aa: CASSNRGEPYAYTF; v_call: TRBV6-6; d_call: TRBD1; j_call: TRBJ1-2
cdr3_aa: CASSQRLTGNTKAFF; v_call: TRBV4-1; d_call: TRBD1; j_call: TRBJ1-1
cdr3_aa: CRVPLSSYDQYF; v_call: TRBV29-1; d_call: NA; j_call: TRBJ2-7
cdr3_aa: CASSLEPGPRQPQHF; v_call: TRBV5-1; d_call: NA; j_call: TRBJ1-5
cdr3_aa: CSARQGSGGGETQYF; v_call: TRBV20-1; d_call: TRBD2; j_call: TRBJ2-5
cdr3_aa: CASSEGNRSYEQYF; v_call: TRBV11-2; d_call: NA; j_call: TRBJ2-7
cdr3_aa: CASSDEGQGAATQYF; v_call: TRBV28; d_call: TRBD1; j_call: TRBJ2-5
cdr3_aa: CASSREGAGANTLTF; v_call: TRBV4-1; d_call: NA; j_call: TRBJ2-6
cdr3_aa: CAWSPPGAGTETQYF; v_call: TRBV30; d_call: NA; j_call: TRBJ2-5
cdr3_aa: CASRREYEQYF; v_call: TRBV28; d_call: NA; j_call: TRBJ2-7
cdr3_aa: CASSPPGRPYEQYF; v_call: TRBV18; d_call: NA; j_call: TRBJ2-7
cdr3_aa: CASSQVVGQSSYNSPLHF; v_call: TRBV4-1; d_call: NA; j_call: TRBJ1-6
cdr3_aa: CSLANRGAKNIQYF; v_call: TRBV29-1; d_call: TRBD1; j_call: TRBJ2-4
cdr3_aa: CASRNTGELFF; v_call: TRBV28; d_call: NA; j_call: TRBJ2-2
cdr3_aa: CASSHTGTGADEQYF; v_call: TRBV11-2; d_call: TRBD1; j_call: TRBJ2-7
cdr3_aa: CASSLYGCSYNEQFF; v_call: TRBV7-9; d_call: NA; j_call: TRBJ2-1
cdr3_aa: CASSPGTHTQYF; v_call: TRBV4-1; d_call: NA; j_call: TRBJ2-3
cdr3_aa: CSARDRDRGSYNEQFF; v_call: TRBV20-1; d_call: TRBD1; j_call: TRBJ2-1
cdr3_aa: CASSRLTFKYSNQPQQF; v_call: TRBV5-6; d_call: NA; j_call: TRBJ1-5
cdr3_aa: CASSQELNTEAFF; v_call: TRBV4-2; d_call: NA; j_call: TRBJ1-1
cdr3_aa: CAISESGTQGYSEQFF; v_call: TRBV10-3; d_call: NA; j_call: TRBJ2-1
cdr3_aa: CASAWIGREQYF; v_call: TRBV28; d_call: NA; j_call: TRBJ2-7
cdr3_aa: CASSQDLEDGGIGNEQFF; v_call: TRBV4-1; d_call: NA; j_call: TRBJ2-1
cdr3_aa: CASSLETSPTDTQYF; v_call: TRBV11-2; d_call: NA; j_call: TRBJ2-3
cdr3_aa: CASTDYSPANEQYF; v_call: TRBV12-3/TRBV12-4; d_call: NA; j_call: TRBJ2-7
cdr3_aa: CSPIKTGGPTSPGDNNEQFF; v_call: TRBV20-1; d_call: TRBD1; j_call: TRBJ2-1
cdr3_aa: CSVRTWGNQPQHF; v_call: TRBV29-1; d_call: NA; j_call: TRBJ1-5
cdr3_aa: CATSDSGHPQETQYF; v_call: TRBV24-1; d_call: NA; j_call: TRBJ2-5
cdr3_aa: CSAPTPSRGLQATQYF; v_call: TRBV20-1; d_call: NA; j_call: TRBJ2-5
cdr3_aa: CASSLGGTGGMDEQFF; v_call: TRBV11-2; d_call: TRBD1; j_call: TRBJ2-1
cdr3_aa: CASSLDGLAGPTGELFF; v_call: TRBV7-9; d_call: TRBD2; j_call: TRBJ2-2
cdr3_aa: CASSHDIKNIQYF; v_call: TRBV6-5; d_call: NA; j_call: TRBJ2-4
cdr3_aa: CASSQVASGGYNEQFF; v_call: TRBV4-2; d_call: TRBD2; j_call: TRBJ2-1
cdr3_aa: CASSWDRLASAGELFF; v_call: TRBV11-2; d_call: TRBD2; j_call: TRBJ2-2
cdr3_aa: CPSSLDRRHETQYF; v_call: TRBV5-4; d_call: TRBD1; j_call: TRBJ2-5
cdr3_aa: CASSLDRGNSNNIRYF; v_call: TRBV11-3; d_call: TRBD1; j_call: TRBJ2-4
cdr3_aa: CANSFGRGNEKFF; v_call: TRBV5-1; d_call: NA; j_call: TRBJ2-1
cdr3_aa: CASSDSQGLDAGELFF; v_call: TRBV6-1; d_call: NA; j_call: TRBJ2-2
cdr3_aa: CASSLTRERCSGELFF; v_call: TRBV7-8; d_call: NA; j_call: TRBJ2-2
cdr3_aa: CGSSSNGGLTKNIQYF; v_call: TRBV11-3; d_call: NA; j_call: TRBJ2-4
cdr3_aa: CASSYLGNHSQHF; v_call: TRBV6-6; d_call: NA; j_call: TRBJ1-5
cdr3_aa: CSVSMGLMNTGELFF; v_call: TRBV29-1; d_call: NA; j_call: TRBJ2-2
cdr3_aa: CASSSGGTGKNIQYF; v_call: TRBV28; d_call: TRBD2; j_call: TRBJ2-4
cdr3_aa: CAGSLSRFSEQYF; v_call: TRBV28; d_call: NA; j_call: TRBJ2-7
cdr3_aa: CASSPGQGGSYEQCF; v_call: TRBV12-3/TRBV12-4; d_call: TRBD1; j_call: TRBJ2-7
cdr3_aa: CASSPKQGLGQPQHF; v_call: TRBV6-5; d_call: TRBD1; j_call: TRBJ1-5
cdr3_aa: CSDRGRVGNEQYF; v_call: TRBV20-1; d_call: TRBD1; j_call: TRBJ2-7
cdr3_aa: CANGRQGEQFF; v_call: TRBV6-5; d_call: NA; j_call: TRBJ2-1
cdr3_aa: CVSSLGGTEAFF; v_call: TRBV11-2; d_call: NA; j_call: TRBJ1-1
cdr3_aa: CASSEGGAWDQYF; v_call: TRBV10-2; d_call: NA; j_call: TRBJ2-7